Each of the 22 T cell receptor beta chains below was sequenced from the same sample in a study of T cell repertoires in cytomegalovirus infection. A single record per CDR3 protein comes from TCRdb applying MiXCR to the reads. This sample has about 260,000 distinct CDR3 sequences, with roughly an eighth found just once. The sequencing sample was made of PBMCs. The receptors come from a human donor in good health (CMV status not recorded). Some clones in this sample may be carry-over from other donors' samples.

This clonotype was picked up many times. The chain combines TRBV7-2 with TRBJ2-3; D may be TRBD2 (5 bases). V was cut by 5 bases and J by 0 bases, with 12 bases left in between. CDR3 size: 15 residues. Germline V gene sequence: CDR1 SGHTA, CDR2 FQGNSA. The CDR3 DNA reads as TGTGCCAGCAGCCCGACCAGGACTAGCACAGATACGCAGTATTTT. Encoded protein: CASSPTRTSTDTQYF. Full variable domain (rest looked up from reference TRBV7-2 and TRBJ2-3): GAGVSQSPSNKVTEKGKDVELRCDPISGHTALYWYRQSLGQGLEFLIYFQGNSAPDKSGLPSDRFSAERTGGSVSTLTIQRTQQEDSAVYLCASSPTRTSTDTQYFGPGTRLTVL.

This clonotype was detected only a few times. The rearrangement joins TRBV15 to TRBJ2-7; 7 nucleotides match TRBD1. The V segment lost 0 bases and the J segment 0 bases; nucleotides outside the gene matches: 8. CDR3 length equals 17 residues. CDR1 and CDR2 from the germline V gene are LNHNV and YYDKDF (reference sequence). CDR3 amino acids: CATSRDRWWDSSYEQYF. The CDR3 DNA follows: TGTGCCACCAGCAGAGACAGATGGTGGGACAGCTCCTACGAGCAGTACTTC. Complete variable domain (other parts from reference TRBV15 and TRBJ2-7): DAMVIQNPRYQVTQFGKPVTLSCSQTLNHNVMYWYQQKSSQAPKLLFHYYDKDFNNEADTPDNFQSRRPNTSFCFLDIRSPGLGDTAMYLCATSRDRWWDSSYEQYFGPGTRLTVT.

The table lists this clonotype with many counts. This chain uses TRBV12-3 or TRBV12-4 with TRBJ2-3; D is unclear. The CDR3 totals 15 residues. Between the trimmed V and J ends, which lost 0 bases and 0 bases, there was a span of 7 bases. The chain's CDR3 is CASSLAAASTDTQYF. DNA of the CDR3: TGTGCCAGCAGTTTAGCGGCAGCTAGCACAGATACGCAGTATTTT.

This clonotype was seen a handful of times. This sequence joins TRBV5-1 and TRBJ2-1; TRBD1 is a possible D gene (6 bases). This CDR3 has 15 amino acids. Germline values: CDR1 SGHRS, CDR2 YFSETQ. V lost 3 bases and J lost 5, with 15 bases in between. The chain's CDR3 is CASSWIGTPHNEQFF. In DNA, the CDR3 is TGCGCCAGCAGCTGGATAGGGACACCACACAATGAGCAGTTCTTC.

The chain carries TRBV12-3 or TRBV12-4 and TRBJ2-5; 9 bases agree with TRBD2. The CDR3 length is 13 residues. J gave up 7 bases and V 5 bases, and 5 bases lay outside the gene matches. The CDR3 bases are TGTGCCAGCAGTGCGGGGGGGTTGGTGACCCAGTACTTC. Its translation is CASSAGGLVTQYF.

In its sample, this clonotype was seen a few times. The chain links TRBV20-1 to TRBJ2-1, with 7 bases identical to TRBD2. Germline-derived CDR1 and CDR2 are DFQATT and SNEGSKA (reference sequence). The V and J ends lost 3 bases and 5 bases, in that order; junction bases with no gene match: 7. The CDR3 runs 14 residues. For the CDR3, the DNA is TGCAGTGCTAGCGGGAGGAGGGTAAACAATGAGCAGTTCTTC. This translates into CSASGRRVNNEQFF.

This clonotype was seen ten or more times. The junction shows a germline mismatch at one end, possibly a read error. CDR3 sequence (DNA): TGTGCCAGCAGCCAAGAAGAGACCCAGTACTTC. As protein: CASSQEETQYF. V gene TRBV4-1 combines with J gene TRBJ2-5; D gene ambiguous. CDR3 length: 11 amino acids. Germline loops: CDR1 MGHRA, CDR2 YSYEKL.

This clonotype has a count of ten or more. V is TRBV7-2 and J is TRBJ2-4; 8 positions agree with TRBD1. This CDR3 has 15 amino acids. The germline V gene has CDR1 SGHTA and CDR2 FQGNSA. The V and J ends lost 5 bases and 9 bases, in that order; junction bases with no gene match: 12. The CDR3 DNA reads TGTGCCAGCAGCCTGAGGGCAGGGGGCGATGGCATTCAGTACTTC. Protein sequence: CASSLRAGGDGIQYF.

CDR3 protein: CASSYMGQGMAEQYF. DNA for the CDR3: TGTGCCAGCAGTTACATGGGACAGGGAATGGCCGAGCAGTACTTC. J is TRBJ2-7 and V is TRBV6-5, with 9 bases that match TRBD1. Germline V gene data show CDR1 as MNHEY and CDR2 as SVGAGI. This CDR3 has 15 amino acids. The ends lost 2 bases at V and 6 bases at J; junction bases unmatched: 8.

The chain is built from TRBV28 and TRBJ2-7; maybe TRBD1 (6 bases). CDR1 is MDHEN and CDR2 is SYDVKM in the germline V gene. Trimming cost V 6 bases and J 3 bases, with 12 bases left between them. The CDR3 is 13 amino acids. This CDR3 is CASRSTGLYEQYF. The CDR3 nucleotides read TGTGCCAGCAGGTCGACAGGACTCTACGAGCAGTACTTC.

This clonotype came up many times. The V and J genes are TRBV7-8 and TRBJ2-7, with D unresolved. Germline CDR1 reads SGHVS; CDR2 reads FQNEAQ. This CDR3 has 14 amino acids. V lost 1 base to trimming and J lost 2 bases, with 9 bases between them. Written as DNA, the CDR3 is TGTGCCAGCAGCTTAGAGATCGGAACCTACGAGCAGTACTTC. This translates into CASSLEIGTYEQYF.

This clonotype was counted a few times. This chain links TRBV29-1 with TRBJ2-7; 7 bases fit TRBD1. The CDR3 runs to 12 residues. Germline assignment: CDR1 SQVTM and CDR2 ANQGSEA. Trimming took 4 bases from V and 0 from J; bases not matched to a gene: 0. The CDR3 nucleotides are TGCAGCGTTGGGGACAGCTCCTACGAGCAGTACTTC. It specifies CSVGDSSYEQYF.

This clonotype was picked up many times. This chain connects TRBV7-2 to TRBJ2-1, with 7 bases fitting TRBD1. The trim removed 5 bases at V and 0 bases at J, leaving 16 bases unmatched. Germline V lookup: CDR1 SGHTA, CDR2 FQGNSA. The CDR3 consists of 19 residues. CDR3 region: CASSPQGTAFLGSYNEQFF. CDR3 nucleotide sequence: TGTGCCAGCAGCCCTCAAGGGACAGCCTTTTTAGGCTCCTACAATGAGCAGTTCTTC. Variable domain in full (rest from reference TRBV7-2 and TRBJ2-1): GAGVSQSPSNKVTEKGKDVELRCDPISGHTALYWYRQSLGQGLEFLIYFQGNSAPDKSGLPSDRFSAERTGGSVSTLTIQRTQQEDSAVYLCASSPQGTAFLGSYNEQFFGPGTRLTVL.

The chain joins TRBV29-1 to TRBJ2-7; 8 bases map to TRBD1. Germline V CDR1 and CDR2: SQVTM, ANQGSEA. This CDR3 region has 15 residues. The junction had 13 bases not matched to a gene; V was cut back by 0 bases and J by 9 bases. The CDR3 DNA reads TGCAGCGTTGAAGAATCGGGGACAGGCACGGGTGGGCAGTACTTC. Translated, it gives CSVEESGTGTGGQYF.

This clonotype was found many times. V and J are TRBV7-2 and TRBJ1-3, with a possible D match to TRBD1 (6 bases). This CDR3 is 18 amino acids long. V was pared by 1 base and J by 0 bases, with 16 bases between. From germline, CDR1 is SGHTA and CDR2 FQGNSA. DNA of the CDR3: TGTGCCAGCAGCTTAGGGACACCGTGGGACAACTCTGGAAACACCATATATTTT. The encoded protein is CASSLGTPWDNSGNTIYF.

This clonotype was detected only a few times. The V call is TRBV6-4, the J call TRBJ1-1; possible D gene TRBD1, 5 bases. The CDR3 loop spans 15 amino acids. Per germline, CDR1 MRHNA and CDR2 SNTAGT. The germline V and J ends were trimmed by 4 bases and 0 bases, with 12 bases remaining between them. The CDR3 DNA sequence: TGTGCCAGCAGTGGCGGTGGGGGTTTGAACACTGAAGCTTTCTTT. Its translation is CASSGGGGLNTEAFF.

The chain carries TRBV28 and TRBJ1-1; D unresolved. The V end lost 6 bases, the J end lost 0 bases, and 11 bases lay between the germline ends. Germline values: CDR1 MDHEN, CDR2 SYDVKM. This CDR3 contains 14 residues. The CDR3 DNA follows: TGTGCCAGCAGGGAGGGCCCCTTGAACACTGAAGCTTTCTTT. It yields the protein CASREGPLNTEAFF.

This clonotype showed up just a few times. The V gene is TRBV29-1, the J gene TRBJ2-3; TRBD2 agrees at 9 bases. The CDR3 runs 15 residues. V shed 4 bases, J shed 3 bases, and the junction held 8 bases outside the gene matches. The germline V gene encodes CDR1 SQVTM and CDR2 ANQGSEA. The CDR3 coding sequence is TGCAGCGTTGGAGGGCTAGCGGGGATTACAGATACGCAGTATTTT. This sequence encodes CSVGGLAGITDTQYF.

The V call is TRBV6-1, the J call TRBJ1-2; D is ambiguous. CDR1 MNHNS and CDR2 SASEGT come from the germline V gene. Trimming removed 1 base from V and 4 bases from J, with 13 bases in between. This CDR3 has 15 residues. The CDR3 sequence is CASSEGAEGRYGYTF. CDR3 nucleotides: TGTGCCAGCAGTGAAGGGGCAGAGGGCCGCTATGGCTACACCTTC.

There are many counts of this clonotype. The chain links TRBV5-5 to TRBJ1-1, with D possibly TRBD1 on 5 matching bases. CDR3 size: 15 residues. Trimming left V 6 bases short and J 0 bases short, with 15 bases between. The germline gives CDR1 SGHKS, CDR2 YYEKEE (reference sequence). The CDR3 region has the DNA TGTGCCAGCATCACCCTTAGGGGCATGAACACTGAAGCTTTCTTT. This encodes CASITLRGMNTEAFF.

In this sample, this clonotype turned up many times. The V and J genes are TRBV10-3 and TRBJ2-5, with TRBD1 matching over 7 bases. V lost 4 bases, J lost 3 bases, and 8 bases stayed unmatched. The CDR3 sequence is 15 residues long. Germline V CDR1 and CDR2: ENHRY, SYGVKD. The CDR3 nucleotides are TGTGCCATCAGTGGGACAGGCGAACCTGAAGAGACCCAGTACTTC. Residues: CAISGTGEPEETQYF.

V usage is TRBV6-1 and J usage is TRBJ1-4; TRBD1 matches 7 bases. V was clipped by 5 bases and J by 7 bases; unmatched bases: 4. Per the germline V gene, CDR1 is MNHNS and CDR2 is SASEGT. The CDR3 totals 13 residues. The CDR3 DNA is TGTGCCAGCAGTAAGGAGGGGGCTGAAAAACTGTTTTTT. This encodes CASSKEGAEKLFF.